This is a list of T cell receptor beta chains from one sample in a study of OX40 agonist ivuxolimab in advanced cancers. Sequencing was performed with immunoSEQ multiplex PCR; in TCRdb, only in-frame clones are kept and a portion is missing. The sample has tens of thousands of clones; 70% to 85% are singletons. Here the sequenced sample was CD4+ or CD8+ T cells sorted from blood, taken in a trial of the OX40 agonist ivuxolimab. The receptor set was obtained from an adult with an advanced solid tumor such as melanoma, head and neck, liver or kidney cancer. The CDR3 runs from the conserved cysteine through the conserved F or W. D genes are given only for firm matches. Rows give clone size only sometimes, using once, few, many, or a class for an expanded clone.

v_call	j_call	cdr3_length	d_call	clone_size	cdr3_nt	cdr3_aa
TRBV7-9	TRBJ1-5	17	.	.	TGTGCCAGCAGCTTAAATGGTGAGGGCAGGGGCAATCAGCCCCAGCATTTT	CASSLNGEGRGNQPQHF
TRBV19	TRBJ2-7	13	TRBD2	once	TGTGCCACCCAGAGGCGGGGGACCTACGAGCAGTACTTC	CATQRRGTYEQYF
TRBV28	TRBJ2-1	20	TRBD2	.	TGTGCCAGCAGTCCTTATATCCCTCCTTTACTAGCGGGAGGATTCAATGAGCAGTTCTTC	CASSPYIPPLLAGGFNEQFF
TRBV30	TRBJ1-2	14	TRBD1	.	TGTGCCTGGGCTACCGGGACAGGGCGTGATGGCTACACCTTC	CAWATGTGRDGYTF
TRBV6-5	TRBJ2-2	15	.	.	TGTGCCAGCAAGGTCCGGTCCGCGAACACCGGGGAGCTGTTTTTT	CASKVRSANTGELFF
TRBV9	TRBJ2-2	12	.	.	TGTGCCAGCAGTCCCTCGGCCGGGGAGCTGTTTTTT	CASSPSAGELFF
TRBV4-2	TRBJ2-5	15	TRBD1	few	TGTGCCAGCAGCCGGCCGGGGACAGGCCAAGAGACCCAGTACTTC	CASSRPGTGQETQYF
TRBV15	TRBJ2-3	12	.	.	TGTGCCACCAGCAGAAAAACAGATACGCAGTATTTT	CATSRKTDTQYF
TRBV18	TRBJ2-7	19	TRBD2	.	TGTGCCAGCTCCCGGCGCCCCGGGACTACCTCTATGGGGACCTACGAGCAGTACTTC	CASSRRPGTTSMGTYEQYF
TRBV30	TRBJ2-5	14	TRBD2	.	TGTGCCTTGGGATTAGCGGGTTACCAAGAGACCCAGTACTTC	CALGLAGYQETQYF
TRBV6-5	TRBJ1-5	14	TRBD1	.	TGTGCCAGCAGAAGACAGGGGGCTGAGGAGCCCCAGCATTTT	CASRRQGAEEPQHF
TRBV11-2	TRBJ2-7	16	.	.	TGTGCCAGCAGCTTAGGCAAATGGACAGAGACCTACGAGCAGTACTTC	CASSLGKWTETYEQYF
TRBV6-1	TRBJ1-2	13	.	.	TGTGCCAGCAGTGAGCTGGCAACCTATGGCTACACCTTC	CASSELATYGYTF
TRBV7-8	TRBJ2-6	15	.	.	TGTGCCAGTGGGGGGGGGCACTCTGGGGCCAACGTCCTGACTTTC	CASGGGHSGANVLTF
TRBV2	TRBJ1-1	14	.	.	TGTGCCAGCATCCTGGGACGGCTGGGCACTGAAGCTTTCTTT	CASILGRLGTEAFF
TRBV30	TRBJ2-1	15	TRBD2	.	TGTGCCTGGAACCCGACTAGCGGGAGAGCCTATGAGCAGTTCTTC	CAWNPTSGRAYEQFF
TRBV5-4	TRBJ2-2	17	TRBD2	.	TGTGCCAGCAGCCCTACTAGCGGAGGCCCTAACACCGGGGAGCTGTTTTTT	CASSPTSGGPNTGELFF
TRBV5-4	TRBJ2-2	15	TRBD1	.	TGTGCCAGCAGCTTTCCGGGACAGGGGGCCGGGGAGCTGTTTTTT	CASSFPGQGAGELFF
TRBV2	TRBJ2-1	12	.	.	TGTGCCTCAAAGCAGGGATACAATGAGCAGTTCTTC	CASKQGYNEQFF
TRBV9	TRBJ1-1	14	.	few	TGTGCCAGCAGCGTTAAGTGGGGGGGCACTGAAGCTTTCTTT	CASSVKWGGTEAFF
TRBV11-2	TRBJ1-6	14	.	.	TGTGCCAGCAGCTTAGTTACAGCTAACTCACCCCTCCACTTT	CASSLVTANSPLHF
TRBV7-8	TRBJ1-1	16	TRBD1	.	TGTGCCAGCAGCCTGGGGACAGGGTCGGTGAACACTGAAGCTTTCTTT	CASSLGTGSVNTEAFF
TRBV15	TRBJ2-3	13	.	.	TGTGCCACCAGTAGGGACTTCACAGATACGCAGTATTTT	CATSRDFTDTQYF
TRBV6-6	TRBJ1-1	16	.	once	TGTGCCAGCAGCGCCGGGGGCGGGGGTTTGGGCACTGAAGCTTTCTTT	CASSAGGGGLGTEAFF
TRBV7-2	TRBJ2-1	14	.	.	TGTGCCAGCAGCCCGAACGAGGGGTACAATGAGCAGTTCTTC	CASSPNEGYNEQFF
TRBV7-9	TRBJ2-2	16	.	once	TGTGCCAGCAGCTCCCCCCCGGGAGTGGGCACCGGGGAGCTGTTTTTT	CASSSPPGVGTGELFF
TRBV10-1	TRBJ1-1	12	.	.	TGCGCCAGCAGTGAAGGCAGGGGAGAGGCTTTCTTT	CASSEGRGEAFF
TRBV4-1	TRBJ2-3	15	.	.	TGCGCCAGCAGCCAAGGTAGCGGACCTGCCGATACGCAGTATTTT	CASSQGSGPADTQYF
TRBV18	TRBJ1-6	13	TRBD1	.	TGTGCCAGCTCACGGGACAGTAATTCACCCCTCCACTTT	CASSRDSNSPLHF
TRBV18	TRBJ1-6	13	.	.	TGTGCCAGCTCAGGGTCGGACAATTCACCCCTCCACTTT	CASSGSDNSPLHF
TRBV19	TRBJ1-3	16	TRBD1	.	TGTGCCAGTAGTAAAGGGAAGGGACAGGTCGGAAACACCATATATTTT	CASSKGKGQVGNTIYF
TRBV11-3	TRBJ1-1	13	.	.	TGTGCCAGCAGCCAAGGGGGGAGCACTGAAGCTTTCTTT	CASSQGGSTEAFF
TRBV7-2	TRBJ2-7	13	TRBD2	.	TGTGCCAGCAGCCTCGGGACTACCTACGAGCAGTACTTC	CASSLGTTYEQYF
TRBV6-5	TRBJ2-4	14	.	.	TGTGCCAGCAGGGCCCAGGGAACCAAAAACATTCAGTACTTC	CASRAQGTKNIQYF
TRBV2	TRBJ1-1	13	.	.	TGTGCCAGCAGCGGTGACAGAAACACTGAAGCTTTCTTT	CASSGDRNTEAFF
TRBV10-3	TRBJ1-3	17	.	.	TGTGCCATCAGTGAGTATGGCTTTTACAGCTCTGGAAACACCATATATTTT	CAISEYGFYSSGNTIYF
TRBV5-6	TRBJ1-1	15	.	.	TGTGCCAGCAGCTTGTCGGGGCTTGGGCCTACTGAAGCTTTCTTT	CASSLSGLGPTEAFF
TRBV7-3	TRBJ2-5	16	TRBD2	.	TGTGCCAGCAGCTTAAGTAGCGGGGGGGCCCAAGAGACCCAGTACTTC	CASSLSSGGAQETQYF
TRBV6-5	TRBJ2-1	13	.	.	TGTGCCAGCAGTTGGCTAACAGGAAATGAGCAGTTCTTC	CASSWLTGNEQFF
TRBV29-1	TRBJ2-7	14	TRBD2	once	TGCAGCGTCAACGGACTAGCGGGAGCTTCCGAGCAGTACTTC	CSVNGLAGASEQYF
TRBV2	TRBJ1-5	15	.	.	TGTGCCAGCAGTGGTAGGACAGATAGCAATCAGCCCCAGCATTTT	CASSGRTDSNQPQHF
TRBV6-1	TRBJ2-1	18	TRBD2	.	TGTGCCAGCAGTGAATTTGGGTCTAGCGGGAGGGCCGGCAATGAGCAGTTCTTC	CASSEFGSSGRAGNEQFF
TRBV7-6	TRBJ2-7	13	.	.	TGTGCCAGCAGCCCAGGGGATTCTTACGAGCAGTACTTC	CASSPGDSYEQYF
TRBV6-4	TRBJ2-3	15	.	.	TGTGCCAGCAGCTTAGCGGGACAGACCACAGATACGCAGTATTTT	CASSLAGQTTDTQYF
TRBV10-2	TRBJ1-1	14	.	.	TGCGCCAGCAGTGAGCTGGGGGCTGGGACTGAAGCTTTCTTT	CASSELGAGTEAFF
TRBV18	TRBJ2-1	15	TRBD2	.	TGTGCCAGCTCACCACCGAACGGGGGAGGGGTCGAGCAGTTCTTC	CASSPPNGGGVEQFF
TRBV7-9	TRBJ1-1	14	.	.	TGTGCCAGCAGCTTAGGCCGCCAGAACACTGAAGCTTTCTTT	CASSLGRQNTEAFF
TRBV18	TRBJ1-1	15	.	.	TGTGCCAGCTCACCCGGTCTCCTCATGAACACTGAAGCTTTCTTT	CASSPGLLMNTEAFF
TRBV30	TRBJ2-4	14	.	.	TGTGCCTGGAGTAACGCAGGAGCCAAAAACATTCAGTACTTC	CAWSNAGAKNIQYF
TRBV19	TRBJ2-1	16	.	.	TGTGCCAGTAGTTTTACCCGGGTTATCTCCTACAATGAGCAGTTCTTC	CASSFTRVISYNEQFF
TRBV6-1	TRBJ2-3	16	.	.	TGTGCCAGCAGTGAAGGTGCCGGGGCTAGCACAGATACGCAGTATTTT	CASSEGAGASTDTQYF
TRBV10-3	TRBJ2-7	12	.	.	TGTGCCATCAGGATGCCTCAGGGGAAGCAGTACTTC	CAIRMPQGKQYF
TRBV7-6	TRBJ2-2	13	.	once	TGTGCCAGCAGCTACAGGGCCCCCGGGGAGCTGTTTTTT	CASSYRAPGELFF
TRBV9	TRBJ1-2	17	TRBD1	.	TGTGCCAGCAGCGTAGGAGGACAGGGGGTATGGGACTATGGCTACACCTTC	CASSVGGQGVWDYGYTF
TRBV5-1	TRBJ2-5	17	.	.	TGCGCCAGCAGCTTGCTATGGAGGGGCGGGTTCTTAGAGACCCAGTACTTC	CASSLLWRGGFLETQYF
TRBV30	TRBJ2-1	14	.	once	TGTGCCTGGAGTGTAGAAAGCGGATACAATGAGCAGTTCTTC	CAWSVESGYNEQFF
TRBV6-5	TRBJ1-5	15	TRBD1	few	TGTGCCAGCAGGGGAACCGGGACAGGGTCTCAGCCCCAGCATTTT	CASRGTGTGSQPQHF